The 30 T cell receptor beta chains reported below all come from one sample, sequenced in a study of technical replicates of blood from several donors. Sequencing used immunoSEQ multiplex PCR; TCRdb keeps in-frame clones, though not all of them. The profile shows 74,000 or so clones, 96% of them singletons. Sequencing was done on a sample of T cells isolated from PBMCs. All receptors come from a human donor in good health.

The chain has TRBV18 and TRBJ2-7; D unclear. V lost 3 bases and J lost 6, with 12 bases in between. The CDR3 is 13 amino acids. Germline lookup yields CDR1 KGHSH and CDR2 LQKENI. The CDR3 reads CASSPGTTGEQYF. CDR3 bases: TGTGCCAGCTCACCGGGTACCACGGGCGAGCAGTACTTC.

The chain has TRBV2 and TRBJ1-5, with 7 bases fitting TRBD1. V shed 3 bases and J 6 bases; nucleotides not matched to a gene: 8. CDR1 and CDR2 (germline): SNHLY, FYNNEI. This CDR3 region has 15 residues. The CDR3 reads CASSDLEGAIQPQHF. The CDR3 DNA follows: TGTGCCAGCAGTGACTTGGAGGGGGCGATTCAGCCCCAGCATTTT.

V gene TRBV6-5 combines with J gene TRBJ2-1; tentative D call: TRBD1 (6 bases). The germline V gene encodes CDR1 MNHEY and CDR2 SVGAGI. V gave up 0 bases and J gave up 16 bases, with 22 bases separating them. The CDR3 runs to 15 residues. The CDR3 nucleotides read TGTGCCAGCAGTTACTCGGGGGCCCCTGGCAGGGATATCTTCTTC. Amino acids: CASSYSGAPGRDIFF.

This clone was picked up a small number of times. This chain joins TRBV2 and TRBJ1-1; a weak D match, TRBD1 (5 bases). Per germline, CDR1 SNHLY and CDR2 FYNNEI. Trimming pared 3 bases from V and 3 bases from J, leaving 14 bases between. This CDR3 contains 15 residues. Written as DNA, the CDR3 is TGTGCCAGCAGTGACCGGGGGAGGGTACACACTGAAGCTTTCTTT. Its translation: CASSDRGRVHTEAFF. The whole variable domain, filled in from reference TRBV2 and TRBJ1-1, reads EPEVTQTPSHQVTQMGQEVILRCVPISNHLYFYWYRQILGQKVEFLVSFYNNEISEKSEIFDDQFSVERPDGSNFTLKIRSTKLEDSAMYFCASSDRGRVHTEAFFGQGTRLTVV.

This sequence joins TRBV11-2 and TRBJ2-7; 10 nucleotides agree with TRBD1. The CDR3 spans 14 residues. CDR1 is SGHAT and CDR2 is FQNNGV in the germline V gene. Losses at the gene ends were 5 bases for V and 5 bases for J; bases not matched to a gene: 6. The CDR3 loop reads CASSTRQGADEQYF. The CDR3, as DNA: TGTGCCAGCAGCACAAGACAGGGGGCTGACGAGCAGTACTTC.

This chain uses TRBV5-1 with TRBJ2-7, with a tentative D call TRBD2 (6 bases). Germline V gene lookup returns CDR1 SGHRS and CDR2 YFSETQ. Trimming took off 4 bases at V and 1 base at J, with 12 bases between the two ends. This CDR3 contains 14 residues. The CDR3 DNA reads as TGCGCCAGCAGCGGGGGGACGGGATCCTACGAGCAGTACTTC. It specifies CASSGGTGSYEQYF. Full variable domain (outside the CDR3, taken from reference TRBV5-1 and TRBJ2-7): KAGVTQTPRYLIKTRGQQVTLSCSPISGHRSVSWYQQTPGQGLQFLFEYFSETQRNKGNFPGRFSGRQFSNSRSEMNVSTLELGDSALYLCASSGGTGSYEQYFGPGTRLTVT.

The chain couples TRBV29-1 to TRBJ1-2, with D tentatively TRBD1 (5 bases). This CDR3 has 11 residues. CDR1 SQVTM and CDR2 ANQGSEA come from the germline V gene. Trimming took 6 bases from V and 6 from J, leaving 11 bases between them. The CDR3 spells CSVIGGDGYTF. Here the CDR3 DNA reads TGCAGCGTCATCGGGGGGGATGGCTACACCTTC.

The chain recombines TRBV25-1 with TRBJ1-5, with a weak D call TRBD1 (6 bases). The CDR3 runs 13 residues. In germline, CDR1 is MGHDK, CDR2 SYGVNS. Trimming shortened V by 3 bases and J by 6 bases, and 9 bases separated the two germline ends. CDR3 sequence: CASSEGAVQPQHF. CDR3 coding DNA: TGTGCCAGCAGTGAGGGGGCCGTTCAGCCCCAGCATTTT.

The chain recombines TRBV9 with TRBJ2-2, with D maybe TRBD2 (6 bases). Per germline, CDR1 SGDLS and CDR2 YYNGEE. This CDR3 is built from 15 residues. V was pared by 0 bases and J by 5 bases, with 11 bases between. CDR3 coding DNA: TGTGCCAGCAGCGTAGACGGGAGTGGAACCGGGGAGCTGTTTTTT. This encodes CASSVDGSGTGELFF.

This chain uses TRBV5-1 with TRBJ2-7; TRBD2 aligns across 9 bases. Trimming at V came to 4 bases and at J to 0 bases, leaving 8 bases not matched to a gene. This CDR3 contains 16 residues. The germline V gene has CDR1 SGHRS and CDR2 YFSETQ. The CDR3, as DNA: TGCGCCAGCAGCCCGCTTAGCGGGGGCTCCTCCTACGAGCAGTACTTC. This gives the protein CASSPLSGGSSYEQYF.

This chain links TRBV6-5 with TRBJ1-6; D is unresolved. The V end was cut by 0 bases, the J end by 8 bases, with 11 bases between. This CDR3 comprises 15 residues. Germline assignment: CDR1 MNHEY and CDR2 SVGAGI. CDR3 sequence: CASSYSSSTDSPLHF. Written as DNA, the CDR3 is TGTGCCAGCAGTTACTCAAGTAGTACGGATTCACCCCTCCACTTT.

The rearrangement uses TRBV5-1 and TRBJ2-3; 7 bases agree with TRBD2. This CDR3 comprises 15 residues. V lost 1 base and J lost 1; bases outside the gene matches: 3. The germline V gene has CDR1 SGHRS and CDR2 YFSETQ. This CDR3 is CASSLSGIRTDTQYF. CDR3 coding DNA: TGCGCCAGCAGCTTGAGCGGGATTCGCACAGATACGCAGTATTTT. Drawing the rest from reference TRBV5-1 and TRBJ2-3, the complete variable domain is KAGVTQTPRYLIKTRGQQVTLSCSPISGHRSVSWYQQTPGQGLQFLFEYFSETQRNKGNFPGRFSGRQFSNSRSEMNVSTLELGDSALYLCASSLSGIRTDTQYFGPGTRLTVL.

The chain joins TRBV6-5 to TRBJ1-2; tentative D call: TRBD1 (5 bases). CDR1 MNHEY and CDR2 SVGAGI come from the germline V gene. The CDR3 spans 14 residues. The ends were cut back, 0 bases at V and 2 bases at J, with 7 bases in the middle. CDR3 sequence: CASSYSDSNYGYTF. In DNA, the CDR3 is TGTGCCAGCAGTTACTCTGACAGCAACTATGGCTACACCTTC.

A note on this clone: The same CDR3 can be traced to other DNA sequences in this sample. The chain has TRBV4-1 and TRBJ2-1; D perhaps matches TRBD1 (5 bases). The CDR3 is 15 residues long. The germline V gene encodes CDR1 MGHRA and CDR2 YSYEKL. Between the trimmed V and J ends, which lost 1 base and 2 bases, there was a span of 9 bases. CDR3 nucleotides: TGCGCCAGCAGCCAAGTGGGGCTTGCCTACAATGAGCAGTTCTTC. This translates into CASSQVGLAYNEQFF.

This rearrangement joins TRBV30 to TRBJ1-1; 7 nucleotides match TRBD1. The CDR3 runs to 14 residues. Germline values: CDR1 GTSNPN, CDR2 SVGIG (reference sequence). J was trimmed by 1 base and V by 4 bases; bases with no gene match: 6. The CDR3 nucleotides read TGTGCCTGGACGCGAGGGGGCTGGAACACTGAAGCTTTCTTT. As protein: CAWTRGGWNTEAFF.

The rearrangement links TRBV11-2 to TRBJ2-5, with 8 bases matching TRBD1. With 4 bases clipped from V and 5 bases from J, the junction kept 12 bases outside the gene matches. Germline CDR1 is SGHAT and CDR2 is FQNNGV. This CDR3 contains 16 residues. DNA of the CDR3: TGTGCCAGCAGCTATAAACGACCAGGGGGCGCCGAGACCCAGTACTTC. Its translation: CASSYKRPGGAETQYF.

V usage is TRBV5-1 and J usage is TRBJ2-1; 10 nucleotides align to TRBD2. The CDR3 extends over 15 amino acids. Germline CDR1 SGHRS, CDR2 YFSETQ. The ends lost 1 base at V and 5 bases at J; junction bases unmatched: 3. The CDR3 DNA sequence: TGCGCCAGCAGCTTGACTAGCGGGGTAAACAATGAGCAGTTCTTC. Amino acid sequence: CASSLTSGVNNEQFF.

The gene calls are TRBV10-3 and TRBJ1-1, with 7 positions matching TRBD1. This CDR3 has 13 amino acids. Germline trimming cut 6 bases from V and 4 bases from J; bases unmatched to any gene: 5. Germline CDR1 reads ENHRY; CDR2 reads SYGVKD. The CDR3 spells CAIRIGTVTEAFF. The CDR3 DNA reads TGTGCCATCAGGATTGGGACAGTCACTGAAGCTTTCTTT.

The V and J genes are TRBV6-5 and TRBJ1-2; D is ambiguous. Trimming shortened V by 8 bases and J by 4 bases, and 11 bases separated the two germline ends. The CDR3 is made up of 12 amino acids. CDR1 is MNHEY, CDR2 SVGAGI, per germline. The CDR3: CASRPPGYGYTF. CDR3 sequence (DNA): TGTGCCAGCCGCCCACCAGGCTATGGCTACACCTTC.

The V call is TRBV5-1, the J call TRBJ2-5; possibly TRBD2 for D (5 bases). The V end lost 2 bases, the J end lost 5 bases, and 16 bases lay between the germline ends. The CDR3 runs 15 residues. Germline V CDR1 and CDR2: SGHRS, YFSETQ. The CDR3 loop is CASSLFGSVSETQYF. The CDR3 coding sequence is TGCGCCAGCAGCTTATTTGGGAGCGTCTCGGAGACCCAGTACTTC.

This chain joins TRBV6-6 and TRBJ2-1; D uncertain. V dropped 0 bases and J dropped 13 bases, with 10 bases sitting between them. Per germline, CDR1 MNHNY and CDR2 SVGAGI (reference sequence). The CDR3 extends over 12 amino acids. This CDR3 reads CASSYSQVDQFF. CDR3 nucleotides: TGTGCCAGCAGTTACTCGCAGGTCGATCAGTTCTTC.

This clone has only one observation. This chain links TRBV7-9 with TRBJ2-1, with TRBD1 matching 8 bases. V shed 1 base, J shed 9 bases, and the junction held 8 bases outside the gene matches. CDR1 and CDR2 (germline): SEHNR, FQNEAQ (reference sequence). The CDR3 runs to 15 residues. This CDR3 is CASSLGSTGATEQFF. CDR3 in DNA: TGTGCCAGCAGCTTAGGCTCGACAGGGGCCACTGAGCAGTTCTTC.

The chain carries TRBV19 and TRBJ2-3, with TRBD2 matching over 9 bases. The CDR3 length is 18 residues. Trimming cost V 1 base and J 6 bases; bases outside gene matches: 14. Germline V gene sequence: CDR1 LNHDA, CDR2 SQIVND (reference sequence). The CDR3 region has the DNA TGTGCCAGTAGTATAGGGGGAGGCGGCGGGGGGGCCTTGGATACGCAGTATTTT. This sequence encodes CASSIGGGGGGALDTQYF.

This chain joins TRBV2 and TRBJ2-7, with D tentatively TRBD2 (5 bases). V was pared by 2 bases and J by 4 bases, with 6 bases between. Germline V CDR1 and CDR2: SNHLY, FYNNEI. This CDR3 comprises 12 residues. The CDR3 loop is CASSELAYEQYF. CDR3 DNA sequence: TGTGCCAGCAGTGAACTAGCTTACGAGCAGTACTTC.

This CDR3 reads CASSLGTAVYGYTF. In DNA, the CDR3 is TGCGCCAGCAGCTTAGGGACAGCCGTCTATGGCTACACCTTC. The gene calls are TRBV5-1 and TRBJ1-2; 7 nucleotides agree with TRBD1. CDR1 SGHRS and CDR2 YFSETQ come from the germline V gene. This CDR3 contains 14 residues. V dropped 2 bases and J dropped 4; count of bases not matched to a gene: 5.

The V call is TRBV9, the J call TRBJ2-7, with D possibly being TRBD1 (6 bases). Trimming removed 3 bases from V and 6 bases from J, with 10 bases in between. Germline V lookup: CDR1 SGDLS, CDR2 YYNGEE. The CDR3 consists of 12 residues. The CDR3 DNA reads TGTGCCAGCAGCGCTACGACAGGCGAGCAGTACTTC. Amino acid sequence: CASSATTGEQYF.

The chain recombines TRBV15 with TRBJ2-7; TRBD2 is a possible D gene (6 bases). The CDR3 spans 14 residues. Germline CDR1 and CDR2: LNHNV and YYDKDF (reference sequence). The V gene lost 5 bases and the J gene lost 2 bases, with 13 bases spanning the gap. CDR3 loop: CATSAGTGAYEQYF. DNA for the CDR3: TGTGCCACCAGCGCCGGGACGGGAGCCTACGAGCAGTACTTC.

V and J are TRBV7-9 and TRBJ1-2, with 10 bases that match TRBD1. This CDR3 is built from 18 residues. The V and J ends lost 5 bases and 0 bases, in that order; junction bases with no gene match: 12. The germline CDR1 and CDR2 sequences are SEHNR and FQNEAQ (reference sequence). CDR3 nucleotides: TGTGCCAGCAGCGTTCCAGACAGGGGGCGAGGAGCTAACTATGGCTACACCTTC. As protein: CASSVPDRGRGANYGYTF.

The CDR3 bases are TGTGCCAGCTCACCACCGGGACAGGGAGGGGGACAGCCCCAGCATTTT. Its translation: CASSPPGQGGGQPQHF. The chain employs TRBV18 and TRBJ1-5, with 9 bases that match TRBD1. The CDR3 has 16 residues. Unmatched junction bases numbered 7, after V lost 0 bases and J lost 7 bases. Germline V gene data show CDR1 as KGHSH and CDR2 as LQKENI.

The V and J genes are TRBV11-2 and TRBJ1-1, with TRBD1 matching over 10 bases. CDR3 size: 15 residues. The germline V gene encodes CDR1 SGHAT and CDR2 FQNNGV. J gave up 4 bases and V 5 bases, and 7 bases lay outside the gene matches. CDR3 nucleotides: TGTGCCAGCAGCGAGACAGGGGGCGCGAGCACTGAAGCTTTCTTT. Protein product: CASSETGGASTEAFF.